What follows describes a single TCR beta chain. The antigen remains undetermined. The record originates from a study of cytomegalovirus exposure and HLA in healthy donors. Study as a whole: T cells numbering about 179 million yielded approximately 100 million unique TCR beta sequences in an earlier analysis. General observations from the study: Later analysis showed most CMV-associated TCR beta chains appearing HLA-restricted.

The primer mix had 60 Vbeta and 13 Jbeta primers. The repertoire was sequenced with immunoSEQ multiplex PCR; TCRdb's copy has only in-frame clones and lacks some. The sample shows about 93,000 clones, just under 80% of them seen only once. V gave up 3 bases and J gave up 8 bases, with 10 bases separating them. CDR1 and CDR2 (germline): SGHVS, FQNEAQ. The CDR3 consists of 12 residues. The receptor's source is a woman aged 40 to 50 in good health and CMV-seronegative. The chain has TRBV7-8 and TRBJ1-1, with a tentative D call TRBD1 (6 bases). Sequences were obtained from PBMCs. The CDR3, as DNA: TGTGCCAGCAGCTTTACAGGGTTGGAAGCTTTCTTT. It codes for CASSFTGLEAFF.